A few counts support the clone carrying this TCR beta chain. Trimming took 3 bases from V and 7 from J; bases not matched to a gene: 5. The CDR3 contains 15 residues. CDR1 is SGHTA and CDR2 is FQGNSA in the germline V gene. This sample stems from a study of T cells in Graves' hyperthyroidism and ophthalmopathy. RNA transcripts provided the source from which TCR beta CDR3 regions were amplified. Primed by the HTBI set, a first-round RT-PCR was run on the TCR CDR3. TCRdb recomputed calls from the multiplex PCR reads with MiXCR, one row per CDR3 protein. Of roughly 510,000 distinct CDR3 sequences listed, roughly 45% are singletons.

The receptor was derived from an adult woman with Graves' disease, either hyperthyroidism or ophthalmopathy (not recorded which). This chain links TRBV7-2 with TRBJ1-6; 8 bases map to TRBD1. The sequenced sample consisted of peripheral blood or thyroid tissue (not recorded which). DNA of the CDR3: TGTGCCAGCAGCTTCCGGACAGGGTTCAATTCACCCCTCCACTTT. This encodes CASSFRTGFNSPLHF.